The 6 T cell receptor beta chains below come from one sample, sequenced in a study of technical replicates of blood from several donors. Assay used: immunoSEQ multiplex PCR; TCRdb lists only in-frame clones, some missing. The table has about 12,000 clones, 85% to 95% seen once. The sample consisted of PBMCs. These receptors were collected from a human donor in good health.

V gene TRBV6-4 combines with J gene TRBJ2-1; 12 bases align to TRBD2. The CDR3 runs 16 residues. V lost 3 bases, J lost 4 bases, and 4 bases stayed unmatched. Germline-derived CDR1 and CDR2 are MRHNA and SNTAGT. As DNA, the CDR3 is TGTGCCAGCAGTGAGACTAGCGGGAGCGGATACAATGAGCAGTTCTTC. Protein: CASSETSGSGYNEQFF.

This chain links TRBV15 with TRBJ1-1, with 11 positions matching TRBD1. The length of the CDR3 is 17 residues. J lost 0 bases, V lost 1 base, and 4 bases had no gene match. The germline gives CDR1 LNHNV, CDR2 YYDKDF (reference sequence). The CDR3 here is CATSRGTGGPMNTEAFF. The CDR3 DNA reads TGTGCCACCAGCAGAGGGACAGGGGGCCCAATGAACACTGAAGCTTTCTTT.

This chain links TRBV7-6 with TRBJ2-7, with 7 bases that match TRBD2. Germline CDR1 reads SGHVS; CDR2 reads FNYEAQ. V trimming: 5 bases; J trimming: 7 bases; junction bases outside the gene matches: 8. The CDR3 has 13 residues. Here the CDR3 reads CASSPGLGAEQYF. Here the CDR3 DNA reads TGTGCCAGCAGCCCAGGACTAGGAGCGGAGCAGTACTTC.

CDR3 region: CASSLIVTGDNEQFF. The CDR3 nucleotides are TGCGCCAGCAGCTTGATAGTTACGGGGGACAATGAGCAGTTCTTC. The rearrangement joins TRBV5-1 to TRBJ2-1; maybe TRBD2 (6 bases). CDR3 length equals 15 residues. The V gene lost 1 base and the J gene lost 5 bases, with 13 bases spanning the gap. Germline lookup yields CDR1 SGHRS and CDR2 YFSETQ.

The chain recombines TRBV5-1 with TRBJ2-1; 8 nucleotides match TRBD2. V lost 2 bases, J lost 7 bases, and 5 bases stayed unmatched. This CDR3 has 14 residues. The V gene's germline CDR1 is SGHRS and CDR2 YFSETQ. The CDR3 bases are TGCGCCAGCAGCTTAGGACTAGCAAGGAATGAGCAGTTCTTC. This translates into CASSLGLARNEQFF.

Here the CDR3 reads CASRGGFRTAEDTQYF. In DNA, the CDR3 is TGTGCCAGCAGGGGCGGGTTCAGAACAGCTGAGGATACGCAGTATTTT. V gene TRBV9 combines with J gene TRBJ2-3; D is possibly TRBD2 (5 bases). Germline V gene data show CDR1 as SGDLS and CDR2 as YYNGEE. V was shortened by 5 bases and J by 6 bases, with 22 bases between the two germline ends. CDR3 length equals 16 residues. The full variable domain, in which reference TRBV9 and TRBJ2-3 provide the parts outside the CDR3, is DSGVTQTPKHLITATGQRVTLRCSPRSGDLSVYWYQQSLDQGLQFLIQYYNGEERAKGNILERFSAQQFPDLHSELNLSSLELGDSALYFCASRGGFRTAEDTQYFGPGTRLTVL.